A selection of T cell receptor beta chains follows, all from one sample in a study of neurological immune-mediated disorders. TCRdb reprocessed the 5' RACE reads via MiXCR and lists one record per CDR3 protein. The sample lists tens of thousands of distinct CDR3 sequences, 4% to 5.5% occurring once. Sequences were obtained from PBMCs. Receptors were obtained from a man aged 45-60 years with multiple sclerosis. CDR3s include the opening cysteine and the closing phenylalanine or tryptophan. A D gene is named only where the DNA matches it firmly. The size of a clone is reported for some rows only, either as once, few or many, or as a class for expanded clones.

J gene: TRBJ1-4; V gene: TRBV2; D gene: .; clone size: many; CDR3 protein: CASSEARSNEKLFF; CDR3 DNA: TGTGCCAGCAGTGAAGCCAGGAGTAATGAAAAACTGTTTTTT
J gene: TRBJ2-7; V gene: TRBV5-1; D gene: .; clone size: many; CDR3 protein: CASSLEVQHYEQYF; CDR3 DNA: TGCGCCAGCAGCTTGGAGGTCCAGCACTACGAGCAGTACTTC
J gene: TRBJ2-1; V gene: TRBV7-3; D gene: TRBD2; clone size: .; CDR3 protein: CASSLGLAGVGGPNEQFF; CDR3 DNA: TGTGCCAGCAGCCTCGGACTAGCGGGAGTGGGGGGCCCCAATGAGCAGTTCTTC
J gene: TRBJ1-5; V gene: TRBV20-1; D gene: TRBD1; clone size: many; CDR3 protein: CSARDLDRGSQPQHF; CDR3 DNA: TGCAGTGCTAGAGATCTGGACAGGGGCAGTCAGCCCCAGCATTTT
J gene: TRBJ2-3; V gene: TRBV5-1; D gene: .; clone size: many; CDR3 protein: CASSLSGDNTDTQYF; CDR3 DNA: TGCGCCAGCAGCTTGTCGGGAGACAACACAGATACGCAGTATTTT
J gene: TRBJ2-7; V gene: TRBV5-5; D gene: .; clone size: many; CDR3 protein: CASSRRDGYEQYF; CDR3 DNA: TGTGCCAGCAGCAGACGGGACGGCTACGAGCAGTACTTC
J gene: TRBJ2-7; V gene: TRBV5-5; D gene: .; clone size: many; CDR3 protein: CASSLMGVGSYYEQYF; CDR3 DNA: TGTGCCAGCAGCTTGATGGGAGTCGGGAGTTACTACGAGCAGTACTTC
J gene: TRBJ2-3; V gene: TRBV12-3/TRBV12-4; D gene: .; clone size: many; CDR3 protein: CASSLETSVADTQYF; CDR3 DNA: TGTGCCAGCAGTTTAGAGACTAGTGTGGCAGATACGCAGTATTTT
J gene: TRBJ1-4; V gene: TRBV5-1; D gene: TRBD1; clone size: many; CDR3 protein: CASSVDRAGLFF; CDR3 DNA: TGCGCCAGCAGCGTGGACAGGGCTGGGCTGTTTTTT
J gene: TRBJ2-2; V gene: TRBV5-1; D gene: TRBD2; clone size: many; CDR3 protein: CASSFSSGGAGELFF; CDR3 DNA: TGCGCCAGCAGCTTTTCCAGCGGGGGGGCCGGGGAGCTGTTTTTT
J gene: TRBJ2-7; V gene: TRBV12-3/TRBV12-4; D gene: TRBD1; clone size: many; CDR3 protein: CASSSQGSVYEQYF; CDR3 DNA: TGTGCCAGCAGTTCACAGGGGTCCGTCTACGAGCAGTACTTC
J gene: TRBJ2-1; V gene: TRBV20-1; D gene: TRBD2; clone size: many; CDR3 protein: CSARDGEGWRVGEQFF; CDR3 DNA: TGCAGTGCTAGAGATGGGGAGGGTTGGCGGGTAGGTGAGCAGTTCTTC
J gene: TRBJ1-2; V gene: TRBV7-2; D gene: .; clone size: many; CDR3 protein: CASSLALEAGTGYTF; CDR3 DNA: TGTGCCAGCAGCTTAGCGCTAGAGGCAGGGACTGGCTACACCTTC
J gene: TRBJ2-7; V gene: TRBV5-1; D gene: TRBD2; clone size: .; CDR3 protein: CASSARQREDPYEQYF; CDR3 DNA: TGCGCCAGCAGCGCCCGTCAGCGGGAGGACCCCTACGAGCAGTACTTC
J gene: TRBJ1-2; V gene: TRBV7-9; D gene: .; clone size: many; CDR3 protein: CASSDGGNYGYTF; CDR3 DNA: TGTGCCAGCAGCGACGGGGGCAACTATGGCTACACCTTC
J gene: TRBJ2-5; V gene: TRBV4-1; D gene: TRBD2; clone size: many; CDR3 protein: CASSRLGTSGGYQETQYF; CDR3 DNA: TGCGCCAGCAGCCGGTTAGGGACTAGCGGAGGGTACCAAGAGACCCAGTACTTC
J gene: TRBJ1-1; V gene: TRBV20-1; D gene: .; clone size: many; CDR3 protein: CSANEKGRNTEAFF; CDR3 DNA: TGCAGTGCTAATGAGAAGGGACGGAACACTGAAGCTTTCTTT
J gene: TRBJ1-3; V gene: TRBV9; D gene: .; clone size: many; CDR3 protein: CASRGGTSGNTIYF; CDR3 DNA: TGTGCCAGCAGGGGGGGAACCTCTGGAAACACCATATATTTT
J gene: TRBJ2-7; V gene: TRBV7-9; D gene: TRBD1; clone size: many; CDR3 protein: CASSFPKQGANDYEQYF; CDR3 DNA: TGTGCCAGCAGCTTCCCTAAACAGGGGGCGAACGACTACGAGCAGTACTTC
J gene: TRBJ2-6; V gene: TRBV29-1; D gene: TRBD1; clone size: many; CDR3 protein: CSVESPGQHYLGANVLTF; CDR3 DNA: TGCAGCGTTGAGTCTCCGGGACAGCATTATTTGGGGGCCAACGTCCTGACTTTC
J gene: TRBJ2-1; V gene: TRBV24-1; D gene: .; clone size: many; CDR3 protein: CATSDVYSSYNEQFF; CDR3 DNA: TGTGCCACCAGTGATGTATATAGCTCCTACAATGAGCAGTTCTTC
J gene: TRBJ1-5; V gene: TRBV20-1; D gene: .; clone size: few; CDR3 protein: CSARKRTPRSNQPQNF; CDR3 DNA: TGCAGTGCTAGAAAACGGACCCCTAGAAGCAATCAGCCCCAGAATTTT
J gene: TRBJ1-5; V gene: TRBV15; D gene: .; clone size: many; CDR3 protein: CATSREERNQPQHF; CDR3 DNA: TGTGCCACCAGCAGAGAGGAACGGAATCAGCCCCAGCATTTT
J gene: TRBJ2-7; V gene: TRBV29-1; D gene: TRBD2; clone size: few; CDR3 protein: CSVEGTRGTYEQYF; CDR3 DNA: TGCAGCGTCGAAGGGACTAGAGGGACATACGAGCAGTACTTC
J gene: TRBJ1-5; V gene: TRBV28; D gene: TRBD1; clone size: few; CDR3 protein: CASSPWDRRNSNQPQHF; CDR3 DNA: TGTGCCAGCAGTCCCTGGGACAGGAGAAATAGCAATCAGCCCCAGCATTTT
J gene: TRBJ1-1; V gene: TRBV5-1; D gene: .; clone size: .; CDR3 protein: CASSLWAGQNTEAFF; CDR3 DNA: TGCGCCAGCAGCTTGTGGGCAGGGCAGAACACTGAAGCTTTCTTT
J gene: TRBJ2-1; V gene: TRBV5-6; D gene: .; clone size: many; CDR3 protein: CASSSVESGNEQFF; CDR3 DNA: TGTGCCAGCAGCAGTGTAGAGTCGGGGAATGAGCAGTTCTTC
J gene: TRBJ2-5; V gene: TRBV3-1; D gene: .; clone size: many; CDR3 protein: CASSLIRGTQYF; CDR3 DNA: TGTGCCAGCAGTCTGATCCGTGGGACCCAGTACTTC
J gene: TRBJ2-1; V gene: TRBV28; D gene: TRBD2; clone size: many; CDR3 protein: CASKREGLYNEQFF; CDR3 DNA: TGTGCCAGCAAACGGGAGGGCCTCTACAATGAGCAGTTCTTC
J gene: TRBJ2-7; V gene: TRBV20-1; D gene: .; clone size: .; CDR3 protein: CSAQADLFYEQYF; CDR3 DNA: TGCAGTGCTCAAGCGGACTTGTTCTACGAGCAGTACTTC
J gene: TRBJ2-1; V gene: TRBV27; D gene: .; clone size: many; CDR3 protein: CASSSLPGSLRDEQFF; CDR3 DNA: TGTGCCAGCAGTTCGCTACCGGGATCCTTACGGGATGAGCAGTTCTTC
J gene: TRBJ1-6; V gene: TRBV20-1; D gene: .; clone size: few; CDR3 protein: CSARDIQGGSYSPLHF; CDR3 DNA: TGCAGTGCTAGAGATATCCAGGGCGGCAGTTATTCACCCCTACACTTT
J gene: TRBJ2-5; V gene: TRBV13; D gene: .; clone size: many; CDR3 protein: CASSLGNGQETQYF; CDR3 DNA: TGTGCCAGCAGCTTAGGTAACGGTCAAGAGACCCAGTACTTC
J gene: TRBJ2-1; V gene: TRBV27; D gene: TRBD2; clone size: many; CDR3 protein: CASSLSGIYNEQFF; CDR3 DNA: TGTGCCAGCAGTTTGAGCGGGATTTACAATGAGCAGTTCTTC
J gene: TRBJ1-5; V gene: TRBV18; D gene: .; clone size: few; CDR3 protein: CASSPGANSNQPQHF; CDR3 DNA: TGTGCCAGCTCACCAGGGGCTAATAGCAATCAGCCCCAGCATTTT
J gene: TRBJ2-2; V gene: TRBV2; D gene: .; clone size: many; CDR3 protein: CASSGLMDGGELFF; CDR3 DNA: TGTGCCAGCAGTGGGTTGATGGACGGCGGGGAGCTGTTTTTT
J gene: TRBJ1-4; V gene: TRBV4-1; D gene: .; clone size: many; CDR3 protein: CASSPVGVLNEKLFF; CDR3 DNA: TGCGCCAGCAGCCCCGTCGGGGTATTGAATGAAAAACTGTTTTTT
J gene: TRBJ1-1; V gene: TRBV7-3; D gene: .; clone size: many; CDR3 protein: CASSLTGNTEAFF; CDR3 DNA: TGTGCCAGCAGCTTAACGGGGAACACTGAAGCTTTCTTT
J gene: TRBJ1-5; V gene: TRBV28; D gene: .; clone size: few; CDR3 protein: CASRSTNLNRVWNQPQHF; CDR3 DNA: TGTGCCAGCAGGTCCACAAACCTTAACAGGGTTTGGAATCAGCCCCAGCATTTT
J gene: TRBJ2-1; V gene: TRBV2; D gene: TRBD2; clone size: many; CDR3 protein: CASSDGGGRYNEQFF; CDR3 DNA: TGTGCCAGCAGTGATGGCGGGGGAAGATACAATGAGCAGTTCTTC
J gene: TRBJ1-5; V gene: TRBV5-5; D gene: .; clone size: few; CDR3 protein: CASSLAPNQPQHF; CDR3 DNA: TGTGCCAGCAGCCTGGCGCCGAATCAGCCCCAGCATTTT